Each of the 26 T cell receptor beta chains below was sequenced from the same sample in a study of cytomegalovirus exposure and HLA in healthy donors. The PCR ran on 60 Vbeta and 13 Jbeta primers. TCRdb's table, derived via immunoSEQ multiplex PCR, lists solely in-frame clones and lacks some. The sample comprises 140,000 or so clones, approximately 76% of which are singletons, and less than 2% rests with the top ten. Sequencing was carried out using PBMCs. The origin of the receptors is a man aged 35 to 55 in good health and CMV-seronegative.

The chain uses TRBV18 and TRBJ1-1, with D perhaps TRBD1 (6 bases). Deletions cut 3 bases from V and 3 bases from J, with 11 bases between. The V gene's germline CDR1 is KGHSH and CDR2 LQKENI. The CDR3 has 14 amino acids. The CDR3 DNA follows: TGTGCCAGCTCACCCCGAGGGGGTGACACTGAAGCTTTCTTT. It codes for CASSPRGGDTEAFF. The whole variable domain, remainder taken from reference TRBV18 and TRBJ1-1, is NAGVMQNPRHLVRRRGQEARLRCSPMKGHSHVYWYRQLPEEGLKFMVYLQKENIIDESGMPKERFSAEFPKEGPSILRIQQVVRGDSAAYFCASSPRGGDTEAFFGQGTRLTVV.

V and J are TRBV28 and TRBJ2-5; possibly TRBD2 for D (6 bases). The CDR3 has 13 amino acids. Trimming pared 6 bases from V and 7 bases from J, leaving 15 bases between. The germline gives CDR1 MDHEN, CDR2 SYDVKM. The DNA for the CDR3 is TGTGCCAGCAGCAGACTAGAGATCGGGACCCAGTACTTC. The encoded protein is CASSRLEIGTQYF.

The rearrangement joins TRBV29-1 to TRBJ1-1, with D perhaps matching TRBD1 (6 bases). Germline V gives CDR1 SQVTM, CDR2 ANQGSEA. This CDR3 region has 14 residues. V was shortened by 7 bases and J by 0 bases, with 15 bases between the two germline ends. The DNA for the CDR3 is TGCAGCGCTTATGGACAGCCGATGAACACTGAAGCTTTCTTT. Translation gives CSAYGQPMNTEAFF.

The chain has TRBV5-4 and TRBJ2-2; D not certain. The length of the CDR3 is 13 residues. V lost 10 bases to trimming and J lost 0 bases, with 10 bases between them. Germline assignment: CDR1 SGHNT and CDR2 YYREEE (reference sequence). The DNA of the CDR3 is TGTGCCCCTGGCCAGTCGAACACCGGGGAGCTGTTTTTT. Translated: CAPGQSNTGELFF.

The rearrangement joins TRBV28 to TRBJ2-2; possibly TRBD1 for D (5 bases). The germline gives CDR1 MDHEN, CDR2 SYDVKM. Trimming pared 6 bases from V and 8 bases from J, leaving 16 bases between. The length of the CDR3 is 14 residues. Here the CDR3 reads CASRNRMIGGELFF. In DNA form, the CDR3 reads TGTGCCAGCAGGAACAGGATGATCGGGGGGGAGCTGTTTTTT.

This chain uses TRBV7-9 with TRBJ2-3; weak D call: TRBD1 (5 bases). Trimming pared 5 bases from V and 3 bases from J, leaving 15 bases between. The V gene's germline CDR1 is SEHNR and CDR2 FQNEAQ (reference sequence). The CDR3 totals 15 residues. CDR3: CASSPQGVRTDTQYF. The CDR3 nucleotides read TGTGCCAGCAGCCCCCAGGGTGTGAGGACAGATACGCAGTATTTT.

The chain is built from TRBV12-5 and TRBJ2-1; TRBD2 agrees at 9 bases. The CDR3 spans 16 residues. J gave up 5 bases and V 2 bases, and 7 bases lay outside the gene matches. Per the germline V gene, CDR1 is LGHNT and CDR2 is FRNRAP. CDR3 amino acids: CASGLKLGGRDNEQFF. CDR3 in DNA: TGTGCTAGTGGTTTGAAATTGGGCGGGAGGGACAATGAGCAGTTCTTC.

This clone was seen only a few times. The chain has TRBV5-5 and TRBJ2-7; the D is unclear. The V end was cut by 1 base, the J end by 3 bases, with 11 bases between. The CDR3 covers 14 residues. The germline gives CDR1 SGHKS, CDR2 YYEKEE (reference sequence). CDR3 amino acids: CASSLPHFFYEQYF. The DNA of the CDR3 is TGTGCCAGCAGCTTGCCGCACTTTTTCTACGAGCAGTACTTC.

The chain combines TRBV7-8 with TRBJ1-1; the D gene is possibly TRBD1 (5 bases). The CDR3 runs to 14 residues. Deletions cut 8 bases from V and 0 bases from J, with 13 bases between. The germline V gene has CDR1 SGHVS and CDR2 FQNEAQ. The CDR3 protein is CASVAGVMNTEAFF. The CDR3 bases are TGTGCCAGCGTTGCGGGGGTGATGAACACTGAAGCTTTCTTT.

The CDR3 DNA follows: TGCGCCAGCAGCTTGGTACAGGGCCGGGCCGGGGAGCTGTTTTTT. As protein: CASSLVQGRAGELFF. J is TRBJ2-2 and V is TRBV5-1; weak D call: TRBD1 (6 bases). CDR3 size: 15 residues. Trimming removed 0 bases from V and 6 bases from J, with 12 bases in between. The V gene's germline CDR1 is SGHRS and CDR2 YFSETQ.

The chain combines TRBV10-2 with TRBJ2-7, with 8 bases matching TRBD2. The V and J ends lost 3 bases and 1 base, in that order; junction bases with no gene match: 2. In germline, CDR1 is WSHSY, CDR2 SAAADI. The CDR3 contains 14 residues. The CDR3 loop is CASSELAESYEQYF. The DNA of the CDR3 is TGCGCCAGCAGTGAACTAGCGGAATCCTACGAGCAGTACTTC.

The gene calls are TRBV11-2 and TRBJ2-7, with D maybe TRBD1 (5 bases). The CDR3 extends over 14 amino acids. Germline assignment: CDR1 SGHAT and CDR2 FQNNGV. The V gene lost 1 base and the J gene lost 4 bases, with 11 bases spanning the gap. The CDR3 DNA sequence: TGTGCCAGCAGCTTAGGATGGGGCAGGTACGAGCAGTACTTC. It encodes CASSLGWGRYEQYF.

This clone was seen only a few times. This chain links TRBV5-1 with TRBJ2-7; 9 nucleotides agree with TRBD2. The CDR3 length is 16 residues. Trimming cost V 3 bases and J 5 bases; bases outside gene matches: 12. The germline V gene encodes CDR1 SGHRS and CDR2 YFSETQ. CDR3 in DNA: TGCGCCAGCAGCTCGGGACCTAGCGGGATTGGCAACGAGCAGTACTTC. Translating it yields CASSSGPSGIGNEQYF. Full variable domain (outside the CDR3, taken from reference TRBV5-1 and TRBJ2-7): KAGVTQTPRYLIKTRGQQVTLSCSPISGHRSVSWYQQTPGQGLQFLFEYFSETQRNKGNFPGRFSGRQFSNSRSEMNVSTLELGDSALYLCASSSGPSGIGNEQYFGPGTRLTVT.

The J gene is TRBJ2-1, the V gene TRBV6-1, with TRBD2 matching over 10 bases. This CDR3 contains 14 residues. V shed 7 bases, J shed 9 bases, and the junction held 9 bases outside the gene matches. Germline CDR1 and CDR2: MNHNS and SASEGT. CDR3 residues: CASNPSGGAGEQFF. The CDR3 region has the DNA TGTGCCAGCAACCCCAGCGGGGGGGCTGGTGAGCAGTTCTTC.

The rearrangement links TRBV28 to TRBJ2-5; 7 bases match TRBD1. Judging by the DNA end, TRBJ2-7 fits better; the J call may be wrong. Germline V lookup: CDR1 MDHEN, CDR2 SYDVKM. This CDR3 contains 15 residues. CDR3: CASSFPTGRSYEQYF. The DNA of the CDR3 is TGTGCCAGCAGTTTTCCGACAGGGCGCTCCTACGAGCAGTACTTC.

The chain joins TRBV30 to TRBJ1-6, with D perhaps matching TRBD1 (6 bases). The V and J ends lost 5 bases and 10 bases respectively, with 15 bases between them. This CDR3 is 13 amino acids long. Germline V gene data show CDR1 as GTSNPN and CDR2 as SVGIG (reference sequence). The CDR3 coding sequence is TGTGCCTGGGGGGACACCATGGGGTCACCCCTCCACTTT. Its protein is CAWGDTMGSPLHF.

This clone was detected a few times. This sequence joins TRBV28 and TRBJ2-5; D is perhaps TRBD2 (5 bases). The germline V and J ends were trimmed by 8 bases and 5 bases, with 18 bases remaining between them. This CDR3 spans 14 amino acids. Germline V gene sequence: CDR1 MDHEN, CDR2 SYDVKM. CDR3 sequence (DNA): TGTGCCAGCGCCCTGAGGGAGACCTGGGAGACCCAGTACTTC. Translation gives CASALRETWETQYF.

The rearrangement joins TRBV27 to TRBJ2-1; 8 nucleotides align to TRBD2. The CDR3 length is 15 residues. J was trimmed by 6 bases and V by 2 bases; bases with no gene match: 6. Looked up from germline, CDR1 is MNHEY and CDR2 is SMNVEV (reference sequence). CDR3 sequence reads: CASSLELAVLNEQFF. CDR3 nucleotides: TGTGCCAGCAGTTTAGAACTAGCGGTACTCAATGAGCAGTTCTTC.

The rearrangement uses TRBV4-3 and TRBJ2-3; 13 bases are shared with TRBD2. The V gene end was trimmed by 1 base and the J gene end by 2 bases; junction bases not matched to a gene: 3. The germline gives CDR1 LGHNA, CDR2 YSLEER. This CDR3 contains 17 residues. The CDR3 region is CASSQGLAGGHTDTQYF. CDR3 DNA sequence: TGCGCCAGCAGCCAAGGACTAGCGGGGGGACACACAGATACGCAGTATTTT.

The V call is TRBV7-2, the J call TRBJ1-1; possible D gene TRBD1, 5 bases. Germline CDR1 and CDR2: SGHTA and FQGNSA. The CDR3 is 14 residues long. V was clipped by 2 bases and J by 6 bases, with 13 bases between them. Written as DNA, the CDR3 is TGTGCCAGCAGCTTACAGGTAGGGGTCCCTGAAGCTTTCTTT. It translates to CASSLQVGVPEAFF.

The rearrangement uses TRBV5-6 and TRBJ1-2; tentative D call: TRBD1 (5 bases). V dropped 6 bases and J dropped 8 bases, with 32 bases sitting between them. Germline CDR1 reads SGHDT; CDR2 reads YYEEEE. The CDR3 loop spans 18 amino acids. The CDR3 bases are TGTGCCAGCACCACGTCACCCCCCAGGGCAACGAAGCGTGGGGGCTACACCTTC. Amino acid sequence: CASTTSPPRATKRGGYTF.

The chain has TRBV19 and TRBJ1-5; D not resolved. V was cut by 7 bases and J by 0 bases, with 16 bases left in between. Germline CDR1 and CDR2: LNHDA and SQIVND (reference sequence). CDR3 length: 16 residues. CDR3 in DNA: TGTGCCAGTACTCCGATCGACGGGGATAGCAATCAGCCCCAGCATTTT. Translated: CASTPIDGDSNQPQHF.

This clone was seen just once. The chain combines TRBV2 with TRBJ2-7; D is undetermined. V was trimmed by 3 bases and J by 5 bases, leaving 8 bases between them. CDR1 and CDR2 from the germline V gene are SNHLY and FYNNEI. The CDR3 is made up of 12 amino acids. CDR3 DNA: TGTGCCAGCAGTGAGCAGGATAACGAGCAGTACTTC. This gives the protein CASSEQDNEQYF. Variable domain in full (rest from reference TRBV2 and TRBJ2-7): EPEVTQTPSHQVTQMGQEVILRCVPISNHLYFYWYRQILGQKVEFLVSFYNNEISEKSEIFDDQFSVERPDGSNFTLKIRSTKLEDSAMYFCASSEQDNEQYFGPGTRLTVT.

The chain couples TRBV28 to TRBJ1-1, with TRBD1 matching 7 bases. The CDR3 runs 15 residues. Per the germline V gene, CDR1 is MDHEN and CDR2 is SYDVKM. V dropped 5 bases and J dropped 0; count of bases not matched to a gene: 6. CDR3 sequence: CASSLQQGLNTEAFF. CDR3 bases: TGTGCCAGCAGTCTGCAACAGGGGTTGAACACTGAAGCTTTCTTT.

This clone was counted once. CDR3 protein: CASSLGQGAYEQYF. Here the CDR3 DNA reads TGTGCCAGCAGCTTAGGACAGGGGGCCTACGAGCAGTACTTC. The chain combines TRBV7-9 with TRBJ2-5, with 9 bases identical to TRBD1. The J call may be mistaken, given a closer DNA end match to TRBJ2-7. Germline-derived CDR1 and CDR2 are SEHNR and FQNEAQ (reference sequence). CDR3 length equals 14 residues.

This clone was seen more than once but under ten times. The chain combines TRBV7-9 with TRBJ2-2; D not certain. With 5 bases removed from V and 6 bases from J, the gap between germline ends came to 7 bases. The CDR3 sequence is 12 residues long. Germline loops: CDR1 SEHNR, CDR2 FQNEAQ (reference sequence). In DNA form, the CDR3 reads TGTGCCAGCAGCCTATACGCCGGGGAGCTGTTTTTT. This encodes CASSLYAGELFF.